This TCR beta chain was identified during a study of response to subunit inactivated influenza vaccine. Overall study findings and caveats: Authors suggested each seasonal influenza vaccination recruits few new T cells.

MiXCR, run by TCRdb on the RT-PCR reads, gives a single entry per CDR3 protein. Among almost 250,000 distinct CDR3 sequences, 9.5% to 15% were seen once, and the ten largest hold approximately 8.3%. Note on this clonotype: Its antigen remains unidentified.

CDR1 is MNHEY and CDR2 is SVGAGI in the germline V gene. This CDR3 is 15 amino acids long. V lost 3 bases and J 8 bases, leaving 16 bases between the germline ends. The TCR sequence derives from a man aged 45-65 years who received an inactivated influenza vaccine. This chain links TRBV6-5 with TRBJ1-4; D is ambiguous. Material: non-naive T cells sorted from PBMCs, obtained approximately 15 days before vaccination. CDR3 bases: TGTGCCAGCAGTTATTCTCGCCCCTCTGACGAAAAACTGTTTTTT. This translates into CASSYSRPSDEKLFF.